The T cell receptor beta chain under discussion was sequenced for a study of OX40 agonist ivuxolimab in advanced cancers. Study-wide results and limits: Dosing at 0.1 to 3.0 mg/kg was accompanied by clonal expansion of CD4+ and CD8+ blood T cells by week 6.

With regard to this clone: The antigen remains unidentified.

Produced via immunoSEQ multiplex PCR; TCRdb's table is partial and in-frame only. The sample shows roughly 96,000 clones, 84% of them seen only once. The sample in question was CD4+ or CD8+ T cells sorted from blood, obtained in a trial of the OX40 agonist ivuxolimab. The TCR comes from an adult with an advanced solid tumor such as melanoma, head and neck, liver or kidney cancer.

CDR3 coding DNA: TGTGCCATCAGTGAAGGGGGTCGCACATTAACCTACGAGCAGTACTTC. Residues: CAISEGGRTLTYEQYF. This chain links TRBV10-3 with TRBJ2-7; D perhaps matches TRBD1 (6 bases). Trimming cost V 3 bases and J 2 bases, with 17 bases left between them. Germline CDR1 ENHRY, CDR2 SYGVKD. The CDR3 consists of 16 residues.